Listed below are T cell receptor beta chains from one sample, sequenced in a study of T cell changes during pregnancy in multiple sclerosis. TCRdb keeps only in-frame clones here, not all; method: immunoSEQ multiplex PCR. The repertoire holds approximately 74,000 clones, with around nine tenths as singletons. This specimen consisted of peripheral blood, obtained before pregnancy. The receptors stem from a female donor with multiple sclerosis, enrolled in a pregnancy study. CDR3s include the opening cysteine and the closing phenylalanine or tryptophan. Fields, in order: D gene, J gene, V gene, CDR3 protein. A D gene is named only where the DNA matches it firmly.

TRBD1	TRBJ2-2	TRBV25-1	CASSIPGQGLAGELFF
TRBD1	TRBJ2-1	TRBV7-9	CASSQTGANEQFF
.	TRBJ1-5	TRBV30	CAWIPAGSNQPQHF
TRBD1	TRBJ1-2	TRBV18	CASSAGTGGNYGYTF
TRBD1	TRBJ1-6	TRBV7-9	CASSAGQQIYNSPLHF
.	TRBJ1-2	TRBV4-1	CASSQDPERDYGYTF
TRBD1	TRBJ2-1	TRBV28	CASSPPGGQTQFF
.	TRBJ1-2	TRBV7-3	CASSLQGRVGYTF
.	TRBJ1-5	TRBV2	CASSGEENQPQHF
TRBD1	TRBJ1-2	TRBV6-4	CASSFKRQGRTISNYGYTF
.	TRBJ2-1	TRBV5-6	CASSRRESSYNEQFF
TRBD1	TRBJ1-2	TRBV6-4	CASSATDRGLSGYTF
TRBD1	TRBJ1-1	TRBV5-1	CASSYGTENTEAFF
TRBD1	TRBJ1-1	TRBV7-3	CASSLHRGGTEAFF
.	TRBJ2-7	TRBV27	CASRRRDYEQYF
.	TRBJ1-1	TRBV6-5	CASSLESTGSPEAFF
TRBD1	TRBJ2-7	TRBV27	CASSLGGLRRRSSYEQYF
.	TRBJ2-7	TRBV6-5	CASSYSRGYEQYF
.	TRBJ1-1	TRBV4-3	CASSQVDTLNTEAFF
.	TRBJ1-4	TRBV18	CASSPRGGIEKLFF
.	TRBJ2-2	TRBV6-6	CASSYGANGELFF
.	TRBJ2-7	TRBV27	CASSFNYEQYF
.	TRBJ2-1	TRBV19	CASSSTRLSSYNEQFF
.	TRBJ2-1	TRBV30	CAWSVQSASYNEQFF
.	TRBJ1-2	TRBV5-6	CASTIQEGMAGTF
.	TRBJ1-2	TRBV5-8	CASSFRSWYGYTF
.	TRBJ2-1	TRBV7-8	CASSPRTVYNEQFF
TRBD2	TRBJ2-5	TRBV19	CASTSSGGVETQYF
.	TRBJ2-6	TRBV4-3	CASSRQDSSSGANVLTF
TRBD1	TRBJ2-3	TRBV6-4	CASSDMTGPDTDTQYF
.	TRBJ2-6	TRBV30	CAWSSGLAFNVLTF
.	TRBJ1-5	TRBV6-5	CASMTGLGQPQHF
.	TRBJ1-4	TRBV7-9	CASSLSGNSEKLFF
.	TRBJ2-7	TRBV9	CASSVDSSSYEQYF
.	TRBJ2-1	TRBV21-1	CAPELRNEQFF
TRBD1	TRBJ1-2	TRBV9	CASSPNTGTDYGYTF
TRBD1	TRBJ2-7	TRBV29-1	CSVEGLPGQGFYEQYF
.	TRBJ2-1	TRBV19	CASSLTGAREQFF
TRBD1	TRBJ2-6	TRBV4-3	CASSQDGVRDRLGSGANVLTF
.	TRBJ2-2	TRBV25-1	CASSAGRATGELFF
.	TRBJ1-1	TRBV7-6	CASSLVAGGENTEAFF
.	TRBJ1-1	TRBV4-2	CASSQDRSQGLETEAFF
.	TRBJ2-5	TRBV25-1	CASSEPQGSETQYF
TRBD2	TRBJ2-5	TRBV19	CASSSLTSGQETQYF
.	TRBJ2-6	TRBV7-9	CASSLGVGPSGANVLTF
TRBD2	TRBJ2-1	TRBV5-1	CASSLTSGGVNEQFF
TRBD1	TRBJ1-2	TRBV14	CASSQGPTGGLINYGYTF
.	TRBJ1-1	TRBV9	CASSASTLTEAFF
TRBD2	TRBJ2-5	TRBV6-6	CASSTASGARGTQYF
.	TRBJ2-1	TRBV11-2	CATRPMTGRFNEQFF
TRBD2	TRBJ2-2	TRBV5-1	CASRTPGTSGPNTGELFF
.	TRBJ2-5	TRBV6-5	CASSYSGIRGETQYF
.	TRBJ2-3	TRBV5-1	CASSLQTGPDTQYF
TRBD2	TRBJ2-4	TRBV6-1	CASQEWGGDIQYF